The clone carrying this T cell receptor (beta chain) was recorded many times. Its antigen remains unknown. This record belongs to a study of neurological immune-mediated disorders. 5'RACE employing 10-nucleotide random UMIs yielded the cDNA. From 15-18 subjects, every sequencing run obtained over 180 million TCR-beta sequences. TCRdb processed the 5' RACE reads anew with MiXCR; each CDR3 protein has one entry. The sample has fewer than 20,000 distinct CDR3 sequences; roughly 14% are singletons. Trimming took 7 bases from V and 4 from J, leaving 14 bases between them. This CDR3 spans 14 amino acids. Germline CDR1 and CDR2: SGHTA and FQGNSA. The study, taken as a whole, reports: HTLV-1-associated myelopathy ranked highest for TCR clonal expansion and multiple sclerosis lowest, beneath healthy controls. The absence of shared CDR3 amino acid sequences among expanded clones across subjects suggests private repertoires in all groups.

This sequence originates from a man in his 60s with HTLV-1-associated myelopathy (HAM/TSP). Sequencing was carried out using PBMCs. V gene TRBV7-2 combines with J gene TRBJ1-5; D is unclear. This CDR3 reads CASTMGPGNQPQHF. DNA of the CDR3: TGTGCCAGCACCATGGGTCCCGGTAATCAGCCCCAGCATTTT.